The 27 T cell receptor beta chains given below trace back to one sample, sequenced in a study of read filtering for tumor transcriptome and immune sequencing (dated by TCRdb to the early 2020s). TCRdb lists the instrument as Illumina HiSeq 4000. The Immunoverse kit was used to build TCR libraries from 400 to 500 ng RNA, with molecular barcoded adaptors covering alpha/delta and beta/gamma chains. TCRdb applied fastp at Q25 and MiXCR to the public reads, then kept only in-frame beta chains. Rows with one shared CDR3 protein collapse into an entry with the most common genes and DNA. Here the sample has approximately 60,000 distinct CDR3 sequences; 20% to 25% occur a single time. The ten largest make up about a sixth of the sample. Source material: a population of CD138-negative cells sorted from bone marrow. This specimen's cell subset or site label, interpreted: bone marrow mononuclear cells depleted of CD138+ plasma/myeloma cells by negative magnetic selection. These receptors were taken from a donor at least 40 years old with multiple myeloma.

This clonotype has more than one count but fewer than ten. The chain combines TRBV24-1 with TRBJ2-1; perhaps TRBD2 as D (5 bases). The germline V and J ends were trimmed by 1 base and 9 bases, with 9 bases remaining between them. CDR1 and CDR2 from the germline V gene are KGHDR and SFDVKD. The CDR3 runs 13 residues. Written as DNA, the CDR3 is TGTGCCACCAGTGATTTTCCTGGGAGTGAGCAGTTCTTC. Amino acids: CATSDFPGSEQFF.

With regard to this clonotype: Because it lacks the conserved phenylalanine or tryptophan at the end, this CDR3 is likely a read error. The DNA is omitted, as the CDR3 cannot be located on it reliably, and the CDR3 follows TCRdb's listing. J is TRBJ2-1 and V is TRBV12-3 or TRBV12-4; the DNA was not used to check the table's D call, TRBD1. The CDR3 sequence runs 13 residues, both termini included. The CDR3 is CASSPGIEGGQSL.

This clonotype has at least ten counts. The gene calls are TRBV20-1 and TRBJ2-7; TRBD2 agrees at 12 bases. V was pared by 0 bases and J by 3 bases, with 3 bases of the junction left unmatched. This CDR3 is built from 15 residues. Germline CDR1 reads DFQATT; CDR2 reads SNEGSKA (reference sequence). The CDR3 sequence: CSARDPSGRDYEQYF. The CDR3 DNA follows: TGCAGTGCTAGAGATCCTAGCGGGAGGGACTACGAGCAGTACTTC.

This clonotype has a count of ten or more. The chain employs TRBV4-1 and TRBJ2-7; tentative D call: TRBD1 (5 bases). Germline CDR1 is MGHRA and CDR2 is YSYEKL. V was shortened by 3 bases and J by 7 bases, with 13 bases between the two germline ends. The CDR3 loop spans 13 amino acids. The CDR3 region has the DNA TGCGCCAGCAGCCAGGCCCGACAGTCGGAGCAGTACTTC. This encodes CASSQARQSEQYF.

This clonotype was observed at least ten times. This rearrangement joins TRBV6-4 to TRBJ2-3; D may be TRBD1 or TRBD2 (5 bases each). Germline values: CDR1 MRHNA, CDR2 SNTAGT. The germline V and J ends were trimmed by 3 bases and 1 base, with 11 bases remaining between them. This CDR3 spans 15 amino acids. CDR3 coding DNA: TGTGCCAGCAGTGATCCGGGGCTAGGCACAGATACGCAGTATTTT. Encoded protein: CASSDPGLGTDTQYF.

This clonotype was detected many times. V is TRBV29-1 and J is TRBJ1-3; D is unclear. The CDR3 spans 14 residues. V gave up 4 bases and J gave up 0 bases, with 10 bases separating them. Germline V gene sequence: CDR1 SQVTM, CDR2 ANQGSEA. The CDR3 loop is CSVGVGDSGNTIYF. The CDR3 region has the DNA TGCAGCGTTGGAGTAGGAGACTCTGGAAACACCATATATTTT.

The chain recombines TRBV20-1 with TRBJ2-7; D possibly uses TRBD1 or TRBD2 (5 bases each). Germline values: CDR1 DFQATT, CDR2 SNEGSKA (reference sequence). CDR3 length: 14 amino acids. V was pared by 4 bases and J by 6 bases, with 19 bases between. CDR3 sequence: CSANYDTRGAEQYF. The CDR3 DNA follows: TGCAGTGCTAATTACGACACCCGAGGGGCCGAGCAGTACTTC.

This chain uses TRBV27 with TRBJ1-5; D call uncertain. V dropped 2 bases and J dropped 4 bases, with 6 bases sitting between them. Per germline, CDR1 MNHEY and CDR2 SMNVEV (reference sequence). The CDR3 has 13 amino acids. For the CDR3, the DNA is TGTGCCAGCAGTTTACTAAATAATCAGCCCCAGCATTTT. Its translation: CASSLLNNQPQHF.

Concerning this clonotype itself: The junction and the germline gene differ at one end; a read error may be behind it. The rearrangement uses TRBV19 and TRBJ2-3; 9 bases are a match to TRBD2. Germline lookup yields CDR1 LNHDA and CDR2 SQIVND (reference sequence). The CDR3 runs 14 residues. CDR3 loop: CAGIAGDLTDAQYF. DNA of the CDR3: TGTGCCGGAATAGCGGGGGACCTCACAGATGCGCAGTATTTT.

This clonotype was seen many times. V and J are TRBV7-9 and TRBJ2-1, with unresolved D. Germline loops: CDR1 SEHNR, CDR2 FQNEAQ (reference sequence). V gave up 5 bases and J gave up 6 bases, with 8 bases separating them. The CDR3 contains 12 residues. The CDR3 reads CASSQSVNEQFF. Here the CDR3 DNA reads TGTGCCAGCAGCCAAAGTGTCAATGAGCAGTTCTTC.

The V call is TRBV10-3, the J call TRBJ1-1; 10 nucleotides line up with TRBD1. The germline CDR1 and CDR2 sequences are ENHRY and SYGVKD. The CDR3 is 20 amino acids. V gave up 3 bases and J gave up 3 bases; unmatched junction bases: 19. The CDR3 here is CAISDEVGTGDAEMYTEAFF. For the CDR3, the DNA is TGTGCCATCAGTGATGAGGTCGGGACAGGGGACGCGGAGATGTACACTGAAGCTTTCTTT.

With regard to this clonotype: A read error may be the cause here, since a much bigger clone is one base away. The DNA for the CDR3 is TGTGCCAGCAGTTTCTCAGGGACGCGGCATAATTCACCCCTCCACTTT. Protein product: CASSFSGTRHNSPLHF. The gene calls are TRBV28 and TRBJ1-6, with D perhaps matching TRBD1 (5 bases). The germline CDR1 and CDR2 sequences are MDHEN and SYDVKM. V was clipped by 3 bases and J by 5 bases, with 14 bases between them. The CDR3 runs to 16 residues.

This clonotype was counted many times. This sequence joins TRBV6-6 and TRBJ2-3; TRBD2 matches at 12 bases. V gave up 1 base and J gave up 1 base; unmatched junction bases: 3. Germline V gene sequence: CDR1 MNHNY, CDR2 SVGAGI (reference sequence). This CDR3 is built from 17 residues. The CDR3 nucleotides read TGTGCCAGCAGTTACTTGCGGACTAGCGGGGGCACAGATACGCAGTATTTT. It yields the protein CASSYLRTSGGTDTQYF.

This clonotype was observed many times. This chain joins TRBV28 and TRBJ1-5; 7 bases are shared with TRBD1. Unmatched junction bases numbered 14, after V lost 6 bases and J lost 0 bases. CDR1 is MDHEN and CDR2 is SYDVKM in the germline V gene. This CDR3 region has 18 residues. In DNA, the CDR3 is TGTGCCAGCAGCCCTTCTGGGACAGCAACTATTAGCAATCAGCCCCAGCATTTT. Protein: CASSPSGTATISNQPQHF. Combining the CDR3 with reference TRBV28 and TRBJ1-5 gives the whole variable domain DVKVTQSSRYLVKRTGEKVFLECVQDMDHENMFWYRQDPGLGLRLIYFSYDVKMKEKGDIPEGYSVSREKKERFSLILESASTNQTSMYLCASSPSGTATISNQPQHFGDGTRLSIL.

This clonotype was seen only a few times. The CDR3 loop reads CSAGNRYTDTQYF. The CDR3 DNA sequence: TGCAGCGCGGGGAACCGATACACAGATACGCAGTATTTT. The chain is built from TRBV29-1 and TRBJ2-3; D is perhaps TRBD2 (5 bases). The CDR3 runs to 13 residues. Germline V gene data show CDR1 as SQVTM and CDR2 as ANQGSEA. The germline V and J ends were trimmed by 7 bases and 2 bases, with 13 bases remaining between them.

This clonotype has ten or more counts. The chain joins TRBV20-1 to TRBJ2-2, with 7 positions matching TRBD1. Germline-derived CDR1 and CDR2 are DFQATT and SNEGSKA (reference sequence). This CDR3 region has 15 residues. Unmatched junction bases numbered 10, after V lost 2 bases and J lost 7 bases. The CDR3 is CSARQQGPGVGELFF. CDR3 nucleotides: TGCAGTGCTAGACAACAGGGGCCCGGGGTCGGGGAGCTGTTTTTT.

This clonotype was recorded at least ten times. The chain joins TRBV19 to TRBJ2-2; D is unclear. V was pared by 1 base and J by 5 bases, with 5 bases between. This CDR3 is 13 amino acids long. Germline V gene data show CDR1 as LNHDA and CDR2 as SQIVND (reference sequence). CDR3 nucleotide sequence: TGTGCCAGTAGTATAGCGAGGACCGGGGAGCTGTTTTTT. Residues: CASSIARTGELFF.

As concerns this clonotype: A much larger clone differs from this one at a single base, so this may be a read error. The chain uses TRBV29-1 and TRBJ2-5; D uncertain. The CDR3 length is 13 residues. Germline V gene lookup returns CDR1 SQVTM and CDR2 ANQGSEA. The CDR3 loop reads CSVEPVSQGTQYF. CDR3 bases: TGCAGCGTTGAGCCAGTTTCTCAAGGGACCCAGTACTTC.

As regards this clonotype: This clone may be a read error of a much larger clone one base away. The DNA for the CDR3 is TGCGCCAGCAGCTTGGTCGACAAAAACTCCTACGAGCAGTACTTC. Translating gives CASSLVDKNSYEQYF. This chain connects TRBV5-1 to TRBJ2-7; unclear D gene. CDR1 is SGHRS and CDR2 is YFSETQ in the germline V gene. The CDR3 length is 15 residues. V lost 0 bases and J lost 0, with 10 bases in between.

The chain links TRBV5-4 to TRBJ2-1; 8 bases map to TRBD2. There are 14 residues in the CDR3. Germline CDR1 SGHNT, CDR2 YYREEE (reference sequence). V lost 2 bases, J lost 4 bases, and 2 bases stayed unmatched. The CDR3 coding sequence is TGTGCCAGCAGCTTTCGCGGGGGGTACAATGAGCAGTTCTTC. The encoded protein is CASSFRGGYNEQFF.

This clonotype was observed at least ten times. The rearrangement links TRBV12-3 or TRBV12-4 to TRBJ2-2; TRBD2 aligns across 8 bases. V was clipped by 3 bases and J by 3 bases; unmatched bases: 6. The CDR3 contains 16 residues. Here the CDR3 reads CASSFWTGGDTGELFF. In DNA, the CDR3 is TGTGCCAGCAGTTTTTGGACGGGAGGGGACACCGGGGAGCTGTTTTTT.

Points on this clonotype: A much larger clonotype is one base distant, so this may be a read error. The chain recombines TRBV6-1 with TRBJ2-1; 11 bases fit TRBD2. The V segment lost 8 bases and the J segment 7 bases; nucleotides outside the gene matches: 16. The CDR3 runs 17 residues. Germline values: CDR1 MNHNS, CDR2 SASEGT. CDR3 loop: CASAGILAGGPGNEQFF. The CDR3 region has the DNA TGTGCCAGCGCTGGGATATTAGCGGGAGGGCCAGGTAATGAGCAGTTCTTC.

The rearrangement uses TRBV6-6 and TRBJ1-5, with TRBD1 identical over 8 bases. V shed 7 bases and J 0 bases; nucleotides not matched to a gene: 11. The germline gives CDR1 MNHNY, CDR2 SVGAGI (reference sequence). The CDR3 is 17 amino acids. The CDR3 is CASIDGTGPYSNQPQHF. In DNA, the CDR3 is TGTGCCAGCATCGACGGGACAGGACCTTATAGCAATCAGCCCCAGCATTTT.

V gene TRBV28 combines with J gene TRBJ1-1; no firm D call. Germline values: CDR1 MDHEN, CDR2 SYDVKM. The CDR3 is 13 amino acids. V was trimmed by 4 bases and J by 4 bases, leaving 10 bases between them. CDR3 in amino acids: CASSYHRGTEAFF. CDR3 nucleotide sequence: TGTGCCAGCAGTTATCACCGGGGCACTGAAGCTTTCTTT.

This clonotype occurred many times. The chain carries TRBV5-1 and TRBJ2-1, with 8 bases aligning to TRBD1. Germline V gene sequence: CDR1 SGHRS, CDR2 YFSETQ. The CDR3 length is 15 residues. J lost 7 bases, V lost 4 bases, and 10 bases had no gene match. The DNA for the CDR3 is TGCGCCAGCAGCCGTGGACAGGGTTTGGGTAATGAGCAGTTCTTC. As protein: CASSRGQGLGNEQFF.

In this sample, this clonotype turned up many times. The chain employs TRBV6-6 and TRBJ1-5; tentative D call: TRBD1 (6 bases). The germline V and J ends were trimmed by 5 bases and 9 bases, with 14 bases remaining between them. The germline V gene encodes CDR1 MNHNY and CDR2 SVGAGI (reference sequence). The CDR3 length is 13 residues. The CDR3, as DNA: TGTGCCAGCAGTCTACAGGGAGATGGGCCCCAGCATTTT. Encoded protein: CASSLQGDGPQHF.

At least ten counts were recorded for this clonotype. It differs at one base from a far larger clone, so likely a read error. The genes are TRBV12-3 or TRBV12-4 and TRBJ2-1; TRBD1 aligns across 10 bases. The CDR3 contains 14 residues. The CDR3 DNA is TGTGCCAGCAGCCGCTGGGACAGGGGTAATGTGCAGTTCTTC. Protein product: CASSRWDRGNVQFF.